Below, one T cell receptor (beta chain) is given with its context. Its recognized antigen is unknown. No quality values exist for individual bases; no much larger clone is one base distant. This sample is part of a study of blood T cell repertoires in COVID-19 (dated by TCRdb to 2018 to 2021). Regarding the research as a whole: Samples from collaborators originated in the United States, Italy and Spain and spanned both the acute and convalescent phases of COVID-19. The material from the prospective study consisted of cDNA or gDNA derived from T cells, B-cell-depleted T cells, or PBMCs. Deeply sampled blood TCRbeta repertoires from subjects exposed to, actively infected with, or recovered from COVID-19 were included in the dataset. The repertoires were released in a freely available public database meant as a resource for research on the immune response to SARS-CoV-2. Samples were obtained from the ongoing ImmuneRACE study (first 160 participants) and from about 1,300 subjects provided by 6 global collaborators. Nearly every sample came with metadata listing a de-identified subject ID, COVID-19 status, age in years and sex. Where HLA class I and class II types were available, the types were taken from metadata supplied by the sample provider, not from assay-based typing. Study-wide findings and limitations: How much clinical and demographic metadata was included differed by source and by participant, and the metadata was provided uncurated.

There are 13 amino acids in the CDR3, from cysteine to phenylalanine inclusive. The only DNA kept is the CDR3, 39 bases in frame from the first base. V loses 5 bases of germline sequence and J loses 5 bases, and the interval between the two ends is 12 bases. As encoded in the germline V gene, CDR1 is SGHNT while CDR2 is YENEEA. Whole blood was collected in K2EDTA tubes by collaborating institutions according to the institutions' own protocols. For TCRbeta analysis, collaborators shipped samples as frozen whole blood, isolated PBMCs, or DNA extracted from either of those sample types. TCRbeta CDR3 regions were amplified from genomic DNA by means of the immunoSEQ Assay, a bias-controlled multiplex PCR. In the authors' own workflow: The number of nucleated cells in each sample was estimated from the amplification of reference gene primers within the assay. Sequence reads were collapsed and filtered to measure the absolute abundance of every unique TCRbeta CDR3 rearrangement. For each sample, productive Simpson clonality was calculated as the square root of Simpson's diversity index across productive rearrangements. This immuneACCESS table, as held by TCRdb, lists in-frame sequences with V and J called but not all clones. Of the missing ones, under half trace to an unresolved V gene in checked studies; the others have no known cause. V and J calls and clone size are given by that table; D and trimming were obtained from the DNA. The sample includes about 160,000 clones, with about three quarters observed a single time. Around 8.1% of the sample goes to the ten largest clones.

This receptor was obtained from a man aged 55 to 70 with acute or convalescent COVID-19. Sequences were obtained from peripheral blood. The chain was built from TRBV11-3 and TRBJ1-1, with the identity of the D gene unclear. The nucleotide sequence is given as TGTGCCAGCAGCCTGGAACGGGGAACTGAAGCTTTCTTT. It is translated as CASSLERGTEAFF.